The 26 T cell receptor beta chains given below trace back to one sample, sequenced in a study of OX40 agonist ivuxolimab in advanced cancers. The data were produced by immunoSEQ multiplex PCR, yet TCRdb's version contains in-frame clones alone and is incomplete. Among about 54,000 clones listed, 84% were seen once. The sample consisted of CD4+ or CD8+ T cells sorted from blood, taken in a trial of the OX40 agonist ivuxolimab. These TCRs come from an adult with an advanced solid tumor such as melanoma, head and neck, liver or kidney cancer.

The genes are TRBV5-8 and TRBJ2-5; 8 bases are a match to TRBD1. V gave up 3 bases and J gave up 5 bases; unmatched junction bases: 9. The CDR3 sequence is 15 residues long. Germline CDR1 and CDR2: SGHTS and YDEGEE. The CDR3: CASSYYSGGGETQYF. Written as DNA, the CDR3 is TGTGCCAGCAGCTACTATTCAGGGGGCGGTGAGACCCAGTACTTC.

The J gene is TRBJ1-5, the V gene TRBV28, with 9 positions matching TRBD1. V dropped 4 bases and J dropped 1; count of bases not matched to a gene: 11. In germline, CDR1 is MDHEN, CDR2 SYDVKM. CDR3 length equals 18 residues. The CDR3 DNA reads as TGTGCCAGCAGTTCCACCTACAGGGGGCGGGTGAGCAATCAGCCCCAGCATTTT. Its protein is CASSSTYRGRVSNQPQHF.

V is TRBV7-9 and J is TRBJ2-2; maybe TRBD1 (6 bases). Trimming cost V 5 bases and J 6 bases, with 7 bases left between them. Germline V gives CDR1 SEHNR, CDR2 FQNEAQ (reference sequence). The CDR3 runs to 12 residues. CDR3 protein: CASSQGPGELFF. The CDR3 DNA reads TGTGCCAGCAGCCAGGGGCCCGGGGAGCTGTTTTTT.

This chain uses TRBV5-4 with TRBJ2-3; 7 nucleotides align to TRBD2. V lost 4 bases and J lost 5; bases outside the gene matches: 10. The germline gives CDR1 SGHNT, CDR2 YYREEE (reference sequence). The CDR3 spans 15 residues. This CDR3 reads CASSPLADGGDTQYF. Here the CDR3 DNA reads TGTGCCAGCAGCCCCCTAGCGGACGGGGGAGATACGCAGTATTTT.

This chain connects TRBV6-5 to TRBJ2-7; D gene unclear. Germline V gives CDR1 MNHEY, CDR2 SVGAGI. Trimming removed 6 bases at V and 4 bases at J, with 7 bases between. The CDR3 sequence is 11 residues long. DNA of the CDR3: TGTGCCAGCAGCGTTCTTTACGAGCAGTACTTC. Translation gives CASSVLYEQYF.

CDR3 DNA: TGTGCCAGCAGCACATTTCCCGGTGAGCAGTTCTTC. The encoded protein is CASSTFPGEQFF. The genes are TRBV28 and TRBJ2-1; D ambiguous. The V gene's germline CDR1 is MDHEN and CDR2 SYDVKM. This CDR3 is 12 amino acids long. Trimming removed 6 bases from V and 9 bases from J, with 12 bases in between.

This clone was detected only once. The chain uses TRBV21-1 and TRBJ2-7; no DNA check was done on the table's D call, TRBD1. TRBV21-1 is termed a pseudogene. The CDR3 totals 14 residues. The CDR3 region is CASSKWKDRYEQYF. The CDR3 DNA reads TGTGCCAGCAGCAAATGGAAAGACAGGTACGAGCAGTACTTC.

This clone was recorded only once. The rearrangement uses TRBV11-2 and TRBJ2-3; D is unclear. Germline V gives CDR1 SGHAT, CDR2 FQNNGV. CDR3 size: 14 residues. The V gene lost 1 base and the J gene lost 1 base, with 6 bases spanning the gap. CDR3 protein: CASSLGTGTDTQYF. CDR3 in DNA: TGTGCCAGCAGCTTAGGTACTGGCACAGATACGCAGTATTTT.

The rearrangement joins TRBV12-2 to TRBJ1-4. TRBV12-2 is annotated as a pseudogene. CDR3 length equals 22 residues. The chain's CDR3 is CASRLALREAGGGDATNEKLFF. In DNA form, the CDR3 reads TGTGCAAGTCGCTTAGCCCTAAGAGAAGCAGGGGGAGGGGATGCAACTAATGAAAAACTGTTTTTT.

This sequence joins TRBV28 and TRBJ2-2; no clear D gene. The ends were cut back, 2 bases at V and 2 bases at J, with 0 bases in the middle. The CDR3 totals 12 residues. CDR1 and CDR2 (germline): MDHEN, SYDVKM. CDR3 residues: CASSLNTGELFF. The CDR3 bases are TGTGCCAGCAGTTTAAACACCGGGGAGCTGTTTTTT.

The gene calls are TRBV6-1 and TRBJ1-1, with 7 bases matching TRBD1. The V and J ends lost 3 bases and 4 bases, in that order; junction bases with no gene match: 5. CDR1 and CDR2 (germline): MNHNS, SASEGT. CDR3 length: 14 amino acids. The CDR3 spells CASSEVGGGTEAFF. DNA of the CDR3: TGTGCCAGCAGTGAGGTAGGGGGCGGCACTGAAGCTTTCTTT.

The V gene is TRBV7-2, the J gene TRBJ2-5, with D perhaps matching TRBD1 or TRBD2 (6 bases each). Trimming cost V 2 bases and J 6 bases, with 22 bases left between them. The CDR3 sequence is 17 residues long. Germline V gene lookup returns CDR1 SGHTA and CDR2 FQGNSA. In DNA form, the CDR3 reads TGTGCCAGCAGCTTAACGTTGACGGGGGCGAGGTGGCAGACCCAGTACTTC. Translating it yields CASSLTLTGARWQTQYF.

This clone has a handful of counts. The chain has TRBV6-6 and TRBJ2-5; tentatively, D is TRBD2 (7 bases). Trimming left V 0 bases short and J 9 bases short, with 20 bases between. Looked up from germline, CDR1 is MNHNY and CDR2 is SVGAGI (reference sequence). The CDR3 is 16 amino acids. As DNA, the CDR3 is TGTGCCAGCAGTTACTCCTTAGGGGGGGTCCAAGGGGCCCAGTACTTC. Protein: CASSYSLGGVQGAQYF.

J is TRBJ1-1 and V is TRBV5-6; D not resolved. V shed 0 bases and J shed 1 base, with 4 bases lying between them. This CDR3 region has 13 residues. CDR1 SGHDT and CDR2 YYEEEE come from the germline V gene. CDR3 in DNA: TGTGCCAGCAGCTTGGGACCGAACACTGAAGCTTTCTTT. Encoded protein: CASSLGPNTEAFF.

This chain connects TRBV5-1 to TRBJ1-3; 7 nucleotides line up with TRBD1. V dropped 4 bases and J dropped 0; count of bases not matched to a gene: 10. Germline V CDR1 and CDR2: SGHRS, YFSETQ. CDR3 length: 17 residues. The CDR3 reads CASSPRRGTDSGNTIYF. The CDR3 nucleotides read TGCGCCAGCAGCCCGAGACGAGGGACAGACTCTGGAAACACCATATATTTT.

In this sample, this clone turned up once. This chain connects TRBV11-2 to TRBJ1-6, with D uncertain. Trimming cost V 7 bases and J 6 bases, with 19 bases left between them. Germline V gene lookup returns CDR1 SGHAT and CDR2 FQNNGV. CDR3 length equals 16 residues. CDR3 region: CASKKPADSRNSPLHF. Written as DNA, the CDR3 is TGTGCCAGCAAGAAACCTGCGGACTCGCGTAATTCACCCCTCCACTTT.

The genes are TRBV28 and TRBJ1-1, with TRBD1 as a possible D gene (6 bases). CDR3 size: 14 residues. Trimming shortened V by 9 bases and J by 4 bases, and 18 bases separated the two germline ends. Germline V gene sequence: CDR1 MDHEN, CDR2 SYDVKM. The chain's CDR3 is CASVGGGRITEAFF. For the CDR3, the DNA is TGTGCCAGTGTTGGCGGGGGGCGCATCACTGAAGCTTTCTTT.

The count of this clone is one. V is TRBV28 and J is TRBJ2-7; possibly TRBD1 or TRBD2 for D (5 bases each). The CDR3 totals 14 residues. CDR1 and CDR2 (germline): MDHEN, SYDVKM. The V end lost 8 bases, the J end lost 6 bases, and 20 bases lay between the germline ends. This chain's CDR3 is CASLTGTPKREQYF. For the CDR3, the DNA is TGTGCCAGCTTGACCGGGACCCCGAAACGCGAGCAGTACTTC. The entire variable domain, with the rest obtained from reference TRBV28 and TRBJ2-7, is as follows: DVKVTQSSRYLVKRTGEKVFLECVQDMDHENMFWYRQDPGLGLRLIYFSYDVKMKEKGDIPEGYSVSREKKERFSLILESASTNQTSMYLCASLTGTPKREQYFGPGTRLTVT.

The chain recombines TRBV6-5 with TRBJ1-6; 7 bases fit TRBD1. The CDR3 spans 14 residues. Trimming cost V 6 bases and J 8 bases; bases outside gene matches: 7. Germline-derived CDR1 and CDR2 are MNHEY and SVGAGI. CDR3 sequence reads: CASRWTGGDSPLHF. CDR3 DNA: TGTGCCAGCAGGTGGACAGGAGGGGATTCACCCCTCCACTTT.

The CDR3 loop reads CASSQSEGQLTKNIQYF. The CDR3 region has the DNA TGCGCCAGCAGTCAATCGGAGGGCCAGCTTACCAAAAACATTCAGTACTTC. This chain joins TRBV23-1 and TRBJ2-4, with a possible D match to TRBD2 (6 bases). TRBV23-1 is an ORF; its function is uncertain. V gave up 0 bases and J gave up 2 bases, with 14 bases separating them. The CDR3 has 17 amino acids.

This clone came up a few times. This chain connects TRBV19 to TRBJ1-1; D remains ambiguous. Trimming cost V 3 bases and J 1 base, with 27 bases left between them. The CDR3 extends over 20 amino acids. CDR1 LNHDA and CDR2 SQIVND come from the germline V gene (reference sequence). The CDR3 nucleotides are TGTGCCAGTAGTATTGGGGTTTTTCGCCGCCAGGACGGGGAGAACACTGAAGCTTTCTTT. Translating it yields CASSIGVFRRQDGENTEAFF.

The chain employs TRBV10-3 and TRBJ1-2, with D unresolved. Trimming stripped 4 bases from V and 4 bases from J, with 13 bases between. This CDR3 has 14 amino acids. The germline gives CDR1 ENHRY, CDR2 SYGVKD. CDR3: CAISGEGSGYGYTF. The CDR3 bases are TGTGCCATCAGTGGGGAGGGCTCTGGCTATGGCTACACCTTC.

The chain combines TRBV9 with TRBJ2-1; D gene uncertain. The CDR3 loop spans 15 amino acids. V was cut by 4 bases and J by 2 bases, with 13 bases left in between. CDR1 and CDR2 from the germline V gene are SGDLS and YYNGEE. The CDR3 is CASSPRDAPYNEQFF. CDR3 bases: TGTGCCAGCAGCCCGAGAGATGCCCCCTACAATGAGCAGTTCTTC.

A single count supports this clone. The chain couples TRBV18 to TRBJ1-5; TRBD1 might be the D (5 bases). The V gene's germline CDR1 is KGHSH and CDR2 LQKENI. CDR3 length: 17 residues. V shed 1 base and J shed 4 bases, with 17 bases lying between them. CDR3 amino acids: CASSPLRWSGVNQPQHF. CDR3 sequence (DNA): TGTGCCAGCTCACCACTCAGGTGGTCGGGGGTTAATCAGCCCCAGCATTTT.

This clone was counted a single time. The rearrangement uses TRBV5-6 and TRBJ1-1; D may be TRBD1 (6 bases). Germline loops: CDR1 SGHDT, CDR2 YYEEEE. The CDR3 loop spans 15 amino acids. V was cut by 5 bases and J by 3 bases, with 17 bases left in between. CDR3 sequence reads: CASSPDQGRYTEAFF. CDR3 DNA sequence: TGTGCCAGCAGTCCCGACCAGGGGCGATACACTGAAGCTTTCTTT.

The chain uses TRBV10-1 and TRBJ1-2; TRBD1 might be the D (6 bases). CDR3 length: 13 residues. Germline CDR1 is WNHNN and CDR2 is SYGVQD (reference sequence). Trimming shortened V by 5 bases and J by 8 bases, and 15 bases separated the two germline ends. The chain's CDR3 is CASSKQGDRGYTF. The CDR3 DNA reads as TGCGCCAGCAGTAAACAGGGAGATCGGGGCTACACCTTC.